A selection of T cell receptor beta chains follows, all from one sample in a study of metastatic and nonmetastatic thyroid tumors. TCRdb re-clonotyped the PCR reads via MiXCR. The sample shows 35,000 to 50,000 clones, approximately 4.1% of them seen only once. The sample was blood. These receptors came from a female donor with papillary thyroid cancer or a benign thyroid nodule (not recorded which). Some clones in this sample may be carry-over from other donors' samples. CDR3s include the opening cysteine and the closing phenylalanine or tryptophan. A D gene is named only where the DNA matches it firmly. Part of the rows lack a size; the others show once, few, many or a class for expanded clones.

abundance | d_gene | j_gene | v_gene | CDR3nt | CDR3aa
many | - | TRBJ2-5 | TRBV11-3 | TGTGCCAGCAGCGAGGGAGCCCAAGAGACCCAGTACTTC | CASSEGAQETQYF
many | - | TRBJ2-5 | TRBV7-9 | TGTGCCAGCAGCTCAATCTTGGGGGAGACCCAGTACTTC | CASSSILGETQYF
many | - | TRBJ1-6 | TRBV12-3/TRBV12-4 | TGTGCCAGCAGCACCCCAGCCTGGAATTCACCCCTCCACTTT | CASSTPAWNSPLHF
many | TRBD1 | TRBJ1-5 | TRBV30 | TGTGCCTGGAGCGGGAAGGGGGCGGTTCAGCCCCAGCATTTT | CAWSGKGAVQPQHF
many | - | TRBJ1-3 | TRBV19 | TGTGCCAGTAGTATCTCGGGGGCGGTGGGAAACACCATATATTTT | CASSISGAVGNTIYF
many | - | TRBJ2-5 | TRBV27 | TGTGCCAGCAGACCCGGAGTCGGGGAGACCCAGTACTTC | CASRPGVGETQYF
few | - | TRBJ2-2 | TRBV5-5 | TGTGCCAGCAGCTTGTCAGTGGGCACCGGGGAGCTGTTTTTT | CASSLSVGTGELFF
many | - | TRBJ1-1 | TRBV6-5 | TGTGCCAGCAGTTACTCTGGGTCCGAAGCTTTCTTT | CASSYSGSEAFF
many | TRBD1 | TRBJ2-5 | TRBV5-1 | TGCGCCAGCAGCCTAACGGGACAGGGATCGGGAGAGACCCAGTACTTC | CASSLTGQGSGETQYF
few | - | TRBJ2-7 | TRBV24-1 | TGTGCCACCAGTGATTTTTCAGTGGAAGTGTACGAGCAGTACTTC | CATSDFSVEVYEQYF
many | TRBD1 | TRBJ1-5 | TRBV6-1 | TGTGCCAGCAGGCGGACAGGGGGGAGCAATCGGCCCCAGCATTTT | CASRRTGGSNRPQHF
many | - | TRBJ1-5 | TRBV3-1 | TGTGCCAGCAGCCTTAATAGCAATCAGCCCCAGCATTTT | CASSLNSNQPQHF
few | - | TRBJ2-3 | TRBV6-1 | TGTGCCAGCAGTGAAGAGGCAGGGGGCACAGATACGCAGTATTTT | CASSEEAGGTDTQYF
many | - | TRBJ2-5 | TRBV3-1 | TGTGCCAGCAGCCTACAGCGGCAAGAGACCCAGTACTTC | CASSLQRQETQYF
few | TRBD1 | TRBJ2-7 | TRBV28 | TGTGCCAGCAGTACAGGGGAGAGGACCTACGAGCAGTACTTC | CASSTGERTYEQYF
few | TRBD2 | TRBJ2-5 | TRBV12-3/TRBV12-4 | TGTGCCAGCAGCCTCAGCGGGACGGAGACCCAGTACTTC | CASSLSGTETQYF
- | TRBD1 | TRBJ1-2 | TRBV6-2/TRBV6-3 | TGTGCCAGCAGTCCACTCCGGGACAGGAATGGCTACACCTTC | CASSPLRDRNGYTF
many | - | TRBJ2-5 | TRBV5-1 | TGCGCCAGCAGAGGGATCCAAAGGGGCATGGAGACCCAGTACTTC | CASRGIQRGMETQYF
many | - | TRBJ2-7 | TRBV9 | TGTGCCAGCAGCCAGACATCGGGGGGCCTCCCCTACGAGCAGTACTTC | CASSQTSGGLPYEQYF
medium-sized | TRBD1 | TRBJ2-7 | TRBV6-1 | TGTGCCAGCATTAGAAACAGACAGGGGGCCTACGAGCAGTACTTC | CASIRNRQGAYEQYF
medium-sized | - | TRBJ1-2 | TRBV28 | TGTGCCAGCAGTTTAGAAGGGGCGACTGGCTACACCTTC | CASSLEGATGYTF
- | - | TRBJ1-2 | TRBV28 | TGTGCCAGCACCAACTTAGGACAACCCTATGGCTACACCTTC | CASTNLGQPYGYTF
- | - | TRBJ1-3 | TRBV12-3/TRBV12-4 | TGTGCCAGCAGTTTATCATGGTATGGACGAAACACCATATATTTT | CASSLSWYGRNTIYF
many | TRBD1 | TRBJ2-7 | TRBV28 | TGTGCCAGTTCCGGGACAGTACTCTACGAGCAGTACTTC | CASSGTVLYEQYF
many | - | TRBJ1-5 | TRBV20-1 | TGCAGTGCTAGAGATCGGGGAGGGATAAATCAGCCCCAGCATTTT | CSARDRGGINQPQHF
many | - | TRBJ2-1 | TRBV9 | TGTGCCAGCAGCCCCGGAGAACGGGAGTACAATGAGCAGTTCTTC | CASSPGEREYNEQFF
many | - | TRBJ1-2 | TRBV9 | TGTGCCAGCAGCCCAACGACCGCCCGCTATGGCTACACCTTC | CASSPTTARYGYTF
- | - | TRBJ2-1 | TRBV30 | TGTGCCTGGAGTGTTGGTTACTACCTGCCCTACAATGAGCAGTTCTTC | CAWSVGYYLPYNEQFF
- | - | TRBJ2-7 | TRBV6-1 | TGTGCCAGCAGGGGGTATAGCTCCTACGAGCAGTACTTC | CASRGYSSYEQYF
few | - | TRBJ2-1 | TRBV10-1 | TGCGCCAGCAGTGAGAGGAGAGGGACATCTTGGAGGAATGAGCAGTTCTTC | CASSERRGTSWRNEQFF
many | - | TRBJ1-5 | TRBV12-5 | TGTGCTAGTGTCACCGACAACTTACAAGGAGCCTATCAGCCCCAGCATTTT | CASVTDNLQGAYQPQHF
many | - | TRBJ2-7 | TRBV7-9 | TGTGCCAGCAGCTTAGAGGGGGGCATCCGGACTAGAGGATACGAGCAGTACTTC | CASSLEGGIRTRGYEQYF
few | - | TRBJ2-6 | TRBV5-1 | TGCGCCAGCAGCTTGACAGGGCAGAAGGCGCTCTCTGGGGCCAACGTCCTGACTTTC | CASSLTGQKALSGANVLTF
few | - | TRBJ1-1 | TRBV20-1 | TGCAGTGGAAGAAAAGGGGGAAACACTGAAGCTTTATTT | CSGRKGGNTEALF
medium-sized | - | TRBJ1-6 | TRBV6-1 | TGTGCCAGCAGTGAAGTCCAGCAACAGGGTGTTTCACCCCTCCACTTT | CASSEVQQQGVSPLHF
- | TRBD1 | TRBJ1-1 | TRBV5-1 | TGCGCCAGCAGCTTAGGGGGCGATATTGAAGCTTTCTTT | CASSLGGDIEAFF
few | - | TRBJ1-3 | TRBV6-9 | TGTGCCAGCAGTTACCCGATGACCGGACTCGACTCTGGAAACACCATATATTTT | CASSYPMTGLDSGNTIYF
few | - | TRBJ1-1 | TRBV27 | TGTGCCAGCAGTTTTCCAGGTCGCAACACTGAAGCTTTCTTT | CASSFPGRNTEAFF
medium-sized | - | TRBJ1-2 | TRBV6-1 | TGTGCCAGCAGTTACAGGCCGGTGAACTATGGCTACACCTTC | CASSYRPVNYGYTF
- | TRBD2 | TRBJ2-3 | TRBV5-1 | TGCGACAGCAGTTTCCACCCCACTAGCGGGAGAGGTACAGATACGCAGTATTTT | CDSSFHPTSGRGTDTQYF
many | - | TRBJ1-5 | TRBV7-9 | TGTGCCAGCAGCTTAGCCTTTACGCCCCAGCATTTT | CASSLAFTPQHF
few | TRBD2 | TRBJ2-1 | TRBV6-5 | TGTGCCAGCAGTTTGGGACTAGGTTTGTGGAATGAGCAGTTCTTC | CASSLGLGLWNEQFF
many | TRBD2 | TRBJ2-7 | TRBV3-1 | TGTGCCAGCAGCCACGCGGGAGGGGAGTACGAGCAGTACTTC | CASSHAGGEYEQYF
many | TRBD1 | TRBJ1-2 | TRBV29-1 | TGCAGCGTTGGTTGGACAGGGAAAAACTATGGCTACACCTTC | CSVGWTGKNYGYTF
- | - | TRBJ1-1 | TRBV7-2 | TGTGCCAGCAGCTTAGCGCGAGTTGTGGGGGGAAGTAACACTGAAGCTTTCTTT | CASSLARVVGGSNTEAFF
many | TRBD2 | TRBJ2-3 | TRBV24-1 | TGTGCCACCAGTGATTCCCCACGGACTAGCGTTATCACAGATACGCAGTATTTT | CATSDSPRTSVITDTQYF
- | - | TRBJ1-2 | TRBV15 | TGTGCCACCAGCAGAGATCGAGGGGGTAACTATGGCTACACCTTC | CATSRDRGGNYGYTF
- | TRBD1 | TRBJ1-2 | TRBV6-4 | TGTGCCAGCAGTGAGAATGTGGACAGGCCAGGAGGCTACACCTTC | CASSENVDRPGGYTF
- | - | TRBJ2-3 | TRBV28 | TGTGCCAGCAGCCCCGGTGGCCTTTACACAGATACGCAGTATTTT | CASSPGGLYTDTQYF
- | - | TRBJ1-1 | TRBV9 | TGTGCCAGCAGCGTAGGTCAAATACCGACCAGGCATACTTTCTTT | CASSVGQIPTRHTFF
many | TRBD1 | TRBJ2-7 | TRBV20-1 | TGCAGTGCGGCCTCCGGGACAGATTCTTACGAGCAGTACTTC | CSAASGTDSYEQYF
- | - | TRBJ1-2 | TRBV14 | TGTGCCAGCAGCCAAGGGGCCCAGAGAGGGGGCTACACCTTC | CASSQGAQRGGYTF
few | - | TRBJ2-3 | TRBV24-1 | TGTGCCACCAGTGATCCCCGGGGTTCCGCAACGGATACGCAGTATTTT | CATSDPRGSATDTQYF
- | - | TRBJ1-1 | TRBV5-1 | TGCGCCAGCAGCTTGTTCAGGGAGAGTCGGACTGAAGCTTTCTTT | CASSLFRESRTEAFF
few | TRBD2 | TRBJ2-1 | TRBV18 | TGTGCCAGCTCACTGACCCCTATAGCGGGAGGCGACAATGAGCAGTTCTTC | CASSLTPIAGGDNEQFF
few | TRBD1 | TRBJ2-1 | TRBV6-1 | TGTGCCAGCAGTGACCGGGACAGGGGGCCCTACAATGAGCAGTTCTTC | CASSDRDRGPYNEQFF
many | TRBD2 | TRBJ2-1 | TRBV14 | TGTGCCAGCAGCCAAAAAGGCCTAGGACTAGCGGGCTACAATGAGCAGTTCTTC | CASSQKGLGLAGYNEQFF
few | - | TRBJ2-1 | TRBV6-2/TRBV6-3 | TGTGCCAGCAGTTTCATGACTAGTGCCAATGAGCAGTTCTTC | CASSFMTSANEQFF